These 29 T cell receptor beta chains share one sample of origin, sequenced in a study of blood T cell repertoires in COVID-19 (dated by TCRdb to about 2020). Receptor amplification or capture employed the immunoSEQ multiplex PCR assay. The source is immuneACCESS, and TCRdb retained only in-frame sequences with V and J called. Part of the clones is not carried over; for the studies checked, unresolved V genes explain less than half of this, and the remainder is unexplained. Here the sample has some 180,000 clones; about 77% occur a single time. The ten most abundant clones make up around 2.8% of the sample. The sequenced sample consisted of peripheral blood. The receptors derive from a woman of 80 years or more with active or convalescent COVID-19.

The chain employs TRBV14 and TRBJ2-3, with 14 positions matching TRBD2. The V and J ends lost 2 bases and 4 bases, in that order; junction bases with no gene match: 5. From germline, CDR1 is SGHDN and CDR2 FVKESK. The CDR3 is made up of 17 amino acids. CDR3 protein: CASSQHRTSGGSDTQYF. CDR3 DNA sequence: TGTGCCAGCAGCCAACACCGGACTAGCGGGGGGTCAGATACGCAGTATTTT.

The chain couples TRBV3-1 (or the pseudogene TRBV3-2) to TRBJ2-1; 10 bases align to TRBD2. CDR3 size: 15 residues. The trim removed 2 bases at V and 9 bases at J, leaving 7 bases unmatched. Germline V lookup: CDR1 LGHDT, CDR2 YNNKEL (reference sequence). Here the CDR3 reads CASSQHSGGAVEQFF. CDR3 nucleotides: TGTGCCAGCAGCCAACACAGCGGGGGGGCCGTTGAGCAGTTCTTC.

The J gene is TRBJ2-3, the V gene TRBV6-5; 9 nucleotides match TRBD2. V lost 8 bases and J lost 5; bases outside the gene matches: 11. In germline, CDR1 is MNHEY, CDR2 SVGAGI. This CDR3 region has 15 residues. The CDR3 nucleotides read TGTGCCAGCTCACCTGGGGCGGGGGGGCAAGATACGCAGTATTTT. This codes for CASSPGAGGQDTQYF.

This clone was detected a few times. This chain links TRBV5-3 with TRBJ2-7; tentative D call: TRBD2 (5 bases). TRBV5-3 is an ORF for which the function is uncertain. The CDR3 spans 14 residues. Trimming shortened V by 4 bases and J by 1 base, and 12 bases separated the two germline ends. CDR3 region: CARSNGLASYEQYF. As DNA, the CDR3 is TGTGCCAGAAGCAATGGACTGGCGTCCTACGAGCAGTACTTC.

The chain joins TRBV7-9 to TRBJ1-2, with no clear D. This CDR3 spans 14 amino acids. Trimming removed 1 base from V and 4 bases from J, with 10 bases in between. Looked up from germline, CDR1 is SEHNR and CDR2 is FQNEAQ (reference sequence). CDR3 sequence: CASSLVTESYGYTF. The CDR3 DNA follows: TGTGCCAGCAGCTTAGTTACAGAAAGCTATGGCTACACCTTC.

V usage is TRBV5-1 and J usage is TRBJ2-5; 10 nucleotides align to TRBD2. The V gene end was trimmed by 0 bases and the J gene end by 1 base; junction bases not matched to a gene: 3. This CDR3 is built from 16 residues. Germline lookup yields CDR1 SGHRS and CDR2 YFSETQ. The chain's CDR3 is CASSLVSGGLQETQYF. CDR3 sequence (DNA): TGCGCCAGCAGCTTGGTTAGCGGGGGGCTCCAAGAGACCCAGTACTTC.

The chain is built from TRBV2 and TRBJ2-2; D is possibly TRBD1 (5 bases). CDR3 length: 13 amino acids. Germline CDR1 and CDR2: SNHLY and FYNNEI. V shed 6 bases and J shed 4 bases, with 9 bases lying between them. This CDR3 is CASRTALTGELFF. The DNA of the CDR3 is TGTGCCAGCAGGACAGCTCTCACCGGGGAGCTGTTTTTT.

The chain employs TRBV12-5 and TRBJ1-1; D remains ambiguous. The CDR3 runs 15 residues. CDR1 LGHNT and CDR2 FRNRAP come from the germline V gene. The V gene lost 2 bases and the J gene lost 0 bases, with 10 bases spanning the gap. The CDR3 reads CASGLWHSLNTEAFF. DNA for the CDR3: TGTGCTAGTGGTTTGTGGCATTCTCTGAACACTGAAGCTTTCTTT.

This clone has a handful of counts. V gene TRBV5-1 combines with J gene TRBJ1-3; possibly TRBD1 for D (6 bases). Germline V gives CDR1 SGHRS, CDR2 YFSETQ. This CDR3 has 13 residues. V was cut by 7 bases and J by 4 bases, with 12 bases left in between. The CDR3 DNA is TGCGCCAGCGGACAAACAGGGGGAAACACCATATATTTT. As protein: CASGQTGGNTIYF.

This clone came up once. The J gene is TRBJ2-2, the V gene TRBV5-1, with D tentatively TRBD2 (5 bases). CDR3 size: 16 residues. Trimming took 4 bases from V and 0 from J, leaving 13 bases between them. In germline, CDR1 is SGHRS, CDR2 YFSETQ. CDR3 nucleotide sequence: TGCGCCAGCAGCCCCGGAGTAGCGACGAACACCGGGGAGCTGTTTTTT. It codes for CASSPGVATNTGELFF.

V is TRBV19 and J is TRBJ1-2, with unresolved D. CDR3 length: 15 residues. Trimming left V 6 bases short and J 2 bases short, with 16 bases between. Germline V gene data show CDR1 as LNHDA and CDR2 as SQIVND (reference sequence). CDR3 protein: CASSRRFATNYGYTF. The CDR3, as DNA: TGTGCCAGTAGCCGCCGTTTTGCTACCAACTATGGCTACACCTTC.

DNA for the CDR3: TGTGCCAGCAGTTCACGGACAGGGGGAAGATATAATTCACCCCTCCACTTT. Translated: CASSSRTGGRYNSPLHF. This chain links TRBV27 with TRBJ1-6; 10 positions match TRBD1. CDR3 length: 17 amino acids. After removal of 4 bases from V and 4 bases from J, the junction contained 7 bases not matched to a gene. Germline CDR1 is MNHEY and CDR2 is SMNVEV (reference sequence).

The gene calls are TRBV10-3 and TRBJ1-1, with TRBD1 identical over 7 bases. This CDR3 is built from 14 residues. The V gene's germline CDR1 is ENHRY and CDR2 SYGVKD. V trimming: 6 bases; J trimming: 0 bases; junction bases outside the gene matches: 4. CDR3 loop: CAISRTGLNTEAFF. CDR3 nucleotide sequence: TGTGCCATCAGCAGGACAGGACTGAACACTGAAGCTTTCTTT.

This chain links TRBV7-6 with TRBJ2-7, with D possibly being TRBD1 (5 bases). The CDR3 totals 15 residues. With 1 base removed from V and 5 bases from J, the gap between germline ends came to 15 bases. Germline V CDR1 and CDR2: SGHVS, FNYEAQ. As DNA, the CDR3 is TGTGCCAGCAGCTTAGAGCTGGCAGGGTACAACGAGCAGTACTTC. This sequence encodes CASSLELAGYNEQYF.

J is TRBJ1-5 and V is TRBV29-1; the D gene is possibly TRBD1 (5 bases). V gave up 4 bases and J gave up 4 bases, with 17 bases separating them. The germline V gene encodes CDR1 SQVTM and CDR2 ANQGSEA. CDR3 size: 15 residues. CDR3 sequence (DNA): TGCAGCGTTGCCTACTCGACAGCTCCAAATCAGCCCCAGCATTTT. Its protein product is CSVAYSTAPNQPQHF.

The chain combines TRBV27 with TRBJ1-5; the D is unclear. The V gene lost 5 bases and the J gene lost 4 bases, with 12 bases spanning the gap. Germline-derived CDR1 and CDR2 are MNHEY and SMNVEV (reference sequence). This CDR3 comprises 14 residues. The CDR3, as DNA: TGTGCCAGCAGTGTGAGCGGCCCGAATCAGCCCCAGCATTTT. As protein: CASSVSGPNQPQHF.

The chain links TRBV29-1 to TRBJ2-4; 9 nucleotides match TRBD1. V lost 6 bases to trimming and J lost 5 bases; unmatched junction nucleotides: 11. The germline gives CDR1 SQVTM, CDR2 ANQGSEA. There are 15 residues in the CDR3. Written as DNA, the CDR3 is TGCAGCGTAGCACCGGGACAGGGAGGCCAAAACATTCAGTACTTC. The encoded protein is CSVAPGQGGQNIQYF.

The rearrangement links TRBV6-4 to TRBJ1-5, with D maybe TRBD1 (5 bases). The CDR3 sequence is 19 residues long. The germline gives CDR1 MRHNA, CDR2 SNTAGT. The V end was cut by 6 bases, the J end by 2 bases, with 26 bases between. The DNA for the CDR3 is TGTGCCAGCAGCACGATTGGGTTGGTCTCGGGGGTCCGCAATCAGCCCCAGCATTTT. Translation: CASSTIGLVSGVRNQPQHF.

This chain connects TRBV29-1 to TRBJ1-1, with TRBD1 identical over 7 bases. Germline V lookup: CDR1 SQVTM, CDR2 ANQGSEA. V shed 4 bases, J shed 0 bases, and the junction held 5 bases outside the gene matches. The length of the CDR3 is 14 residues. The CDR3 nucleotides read TGCAGCGTTGTACCGACAGGGATGAACACTGAAGCTTTCTTT. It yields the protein CSVVPTGMNTEAFF.

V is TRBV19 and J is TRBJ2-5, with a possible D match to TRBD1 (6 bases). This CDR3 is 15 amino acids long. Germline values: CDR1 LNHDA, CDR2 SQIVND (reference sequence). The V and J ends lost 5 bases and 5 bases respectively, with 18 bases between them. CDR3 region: CASSYRVSREETQYF. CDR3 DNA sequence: TGTGCCAGTAGTTACAGGGTTAGTAGGGAGGAGACCCAGTACTTC.

The DNA for the CDR3 is TGTGCCAGCAGCCACGAACGCTCACAGGGGAAAAAACTGTTTTTT. Translated, it gives CASSHERSQGKKLFF. The chain has TRBV7-9 and TRBJ1-4, with 7 bases fitting TRBD1. Trimming removed 5 bases from V and 9 bases from J; junction bases left unmatched: 12. CDR3 length: 15 amino acids. The germline V gene encodes CDR1 SEHNR and CDR2 FQNEAQ (reference sequence). Full variable domain (outside the CDR3, taken from reference TRBV7-9 and TRBJ1-4): DTGVSQNPRHKITKRGQNVTFRCDPISEHNRLYWYRQTLGQGPEFLTYFQNEAQLEKSRLLSDRFSAERPKGSFSTLEIQRTEQGDSAMYLCASSHERSQGKKLFFGSGTQLSVL.

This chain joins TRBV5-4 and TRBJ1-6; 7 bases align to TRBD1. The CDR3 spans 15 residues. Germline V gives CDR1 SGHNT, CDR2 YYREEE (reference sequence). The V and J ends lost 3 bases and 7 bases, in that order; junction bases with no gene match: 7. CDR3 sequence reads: CASSSHGTDNSPLHF. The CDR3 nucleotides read TGTGCCAGCAGCTCGCACGGGACAGACAATTCACCCCTCCACTTT.

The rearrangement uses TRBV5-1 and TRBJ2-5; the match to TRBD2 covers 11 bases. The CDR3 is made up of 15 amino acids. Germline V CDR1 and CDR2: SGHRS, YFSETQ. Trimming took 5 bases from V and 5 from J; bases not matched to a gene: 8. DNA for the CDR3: TGCGCCAGCAGAAATAGCGGGGGGGCTTTGGAGACCCAGTACTTC. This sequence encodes CASRNSGGALETQYF.

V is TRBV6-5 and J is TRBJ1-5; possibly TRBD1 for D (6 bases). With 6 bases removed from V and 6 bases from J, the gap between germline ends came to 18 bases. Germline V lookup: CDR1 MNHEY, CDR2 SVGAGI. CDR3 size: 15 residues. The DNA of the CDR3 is TGTGCCAGCAGCGGTGGGGGGGGCGCGGTTCAGCCCCAGCATTTT. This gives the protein CASSGGGGAVQPQHF.

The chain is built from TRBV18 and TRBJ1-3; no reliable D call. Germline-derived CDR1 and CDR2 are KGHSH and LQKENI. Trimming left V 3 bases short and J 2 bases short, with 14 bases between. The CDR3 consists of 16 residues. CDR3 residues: CASSPYGRKAGNTIYF. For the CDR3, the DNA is TGTGCCAGCTCACCCTACGGCAGGAAGGCTGGAAACACCATATATTTT. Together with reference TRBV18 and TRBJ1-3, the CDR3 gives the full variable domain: NAGVMQNPRHLVRRRGQEARLRCSPMKGHSHVYWYRQLPEEGLKFMVYLQKENIIDESGMPKERFSAEFPKEGPSILRIQQVVRGDSAAYFCASSPYGRKAGNTIYFGEGSWLTVV.

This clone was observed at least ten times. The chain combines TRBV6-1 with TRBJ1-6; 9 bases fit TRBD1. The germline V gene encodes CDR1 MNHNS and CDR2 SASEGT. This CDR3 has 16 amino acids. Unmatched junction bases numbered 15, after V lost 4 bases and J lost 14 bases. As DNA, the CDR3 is TGTGCCAGCAGTGTGATAAGGGGACAGGGCCTTCCGGCCCTCCACTTT. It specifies CASSVIRGQGLPALHF.

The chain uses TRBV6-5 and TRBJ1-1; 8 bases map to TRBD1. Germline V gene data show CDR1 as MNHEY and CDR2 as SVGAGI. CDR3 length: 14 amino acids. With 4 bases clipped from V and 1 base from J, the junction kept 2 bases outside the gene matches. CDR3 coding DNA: TGTGCCAGCAGTTGGGGACAGGCGAACACTGAAGCTTTCTTT. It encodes CASSWGQANTEAFF.

CDR3 sequence reads: CASSQGSKMNTEAFF. CDR3 sequence (DNA): TGTGCCAGCAGCCAAGGGAGCAAAATGAACACTGAAGCTTTCTTT. V is TRBV3-1 (or the pseudogene TRBV3-2) and J is TRBJ1-1, with D unresolved. This CDR3 comprises 15 residues. Germline V gives CDR1 LGHDT, CDR2 YNNKEL (reference sequence). V was pared by 1 base and J by 0 bases, with 9 bases between.

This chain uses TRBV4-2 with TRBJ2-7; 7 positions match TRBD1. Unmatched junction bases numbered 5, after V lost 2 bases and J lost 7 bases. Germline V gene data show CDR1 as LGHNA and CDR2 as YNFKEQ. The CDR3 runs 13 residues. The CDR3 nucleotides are TGTGCCAGCAGCCAACTAACAGGGGATGAGCAGTACTTC. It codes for CASSQLTGDEQYF.